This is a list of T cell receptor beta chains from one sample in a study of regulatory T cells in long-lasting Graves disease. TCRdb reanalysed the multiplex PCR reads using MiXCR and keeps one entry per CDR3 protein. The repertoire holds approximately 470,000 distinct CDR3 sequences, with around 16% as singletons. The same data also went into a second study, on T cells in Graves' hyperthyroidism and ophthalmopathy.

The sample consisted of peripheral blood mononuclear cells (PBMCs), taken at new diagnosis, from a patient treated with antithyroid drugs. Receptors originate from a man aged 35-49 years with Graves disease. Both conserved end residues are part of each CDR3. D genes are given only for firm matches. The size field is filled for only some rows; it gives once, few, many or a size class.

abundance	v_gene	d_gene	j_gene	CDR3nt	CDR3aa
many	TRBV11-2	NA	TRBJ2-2	TGTGCCAGCAGCCGTAATAGCGGAGCGAACACCGGGGAGCTGTTTTTT	CASSRNSGANTGELFF
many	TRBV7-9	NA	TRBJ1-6	TGTGCCATCCGTGGTGAGGCCGAGTTCAATAATTCACCCCTCCACTTT	CAIRGEAEFNNSPLHF
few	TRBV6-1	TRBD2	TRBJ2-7	TGTGCCAGCAGTCTAGAACTAGCGGGACGGGGTGAGCAGTACTTC	CASSLELAGRGEQYF
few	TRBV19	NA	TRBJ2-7	TGTGCCAGTACCAAACACCTGGGCTACGAGCAGTACTTC	CASTKHLGYEQYF
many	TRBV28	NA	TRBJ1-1	TGTGCCAGCAGTTTAAGGGGCGGGAACACTGAAGCTTTCTTT	CASSLRGGNTEAFF
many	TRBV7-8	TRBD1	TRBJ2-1	TGTGCCAGCAGCTTAGGGGACAGGGGGCATTACAATGAGCAGTTCTTC	CASSLGDRGHYNEQFF
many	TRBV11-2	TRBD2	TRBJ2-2	TGTGCCAGCAGCTTGGCGGGAGTTAGATTTTTCGGGGAGCTGTTTTTT	CASSLAGVRFFGELFF
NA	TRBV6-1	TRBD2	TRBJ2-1	TGTGCCAGCACTCCAGGGACTAGCGGGAGTCAGAATGAGCAGTTCTTC	CASTPGTSGSQNEQFF
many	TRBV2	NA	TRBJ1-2	TGTGCCAGCAGTGTAGGGGACTATGGCTACACCTTC	CASSVGDYGYTF
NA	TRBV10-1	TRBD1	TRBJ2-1	TGCGCCAGCAGCCCGGACAGGGTTAGGAATGAGCAGTTCTTC	CASSPDRVRNEQFF
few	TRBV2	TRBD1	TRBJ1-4	TGTGCCAGCAGTGTGGACAGGGCCCCACCGGGTGAAAAACTGTTTTTT	CASSVDRAPPGEKLFF
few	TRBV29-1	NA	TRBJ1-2	TGCAGCGTCGTTGGGGGGTTAAGGGGCGCGGGAGGCTACACCTTC	CSVVGGLRGAGGYTF
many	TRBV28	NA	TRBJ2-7	TGTGCCAGCAGTTTATTCGGTTTGTACGAGCAGTACTTC	CASSLFGLYEQYF
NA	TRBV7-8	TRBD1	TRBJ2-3	TGTGCCAGCAGCTTCCGGGACAGGGACACAGATACGCAGTATTTT	CASSFRDRDTDTQYF
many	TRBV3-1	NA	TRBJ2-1	TGTGCCAGCAGCCAAGGAGGGGAGGGGGGTGAGCAGTTCTTC	CASSQGGEGGEQFF
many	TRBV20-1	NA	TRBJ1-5	TGCAGTGCTAGAGTTTCAGGGGTGGGTGGTCAGCCCCAGCATTTT	CSARVSGVGGQPQHF
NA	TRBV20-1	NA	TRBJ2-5	TGCAGTGCTAGAGAATTGGGGACCCAGTACTTC	CSARELGTQYF
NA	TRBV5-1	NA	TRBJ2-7	TGCGCCAGCAGCTCTACAGGGCCCTACGAGCAGTACTTC	CASSSTGPYEQYF
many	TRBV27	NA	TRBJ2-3	TGTGCCAGCAGCCTGTCCTCCAGCACAGATACGCAGTATTTT	CASSLSSSTDTQYF
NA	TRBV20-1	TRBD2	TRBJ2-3	TGCAGTGCTCCCATACTAGCGGGAGGACCAGATACGCAGTATTTT	CSAPILAGGPDTQYF
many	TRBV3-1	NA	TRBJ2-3	TGTGCCAGCAGCCTGAGCAGTGATACGCAGTATTTT	CASSLSSDTQYF
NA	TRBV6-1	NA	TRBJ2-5	TGTGCCAGCACCCGGCGGTTCGGGGGCACAGAGACCCAGTACTTC	CASTRRFGGTETQYF